This TCR beta chain stems from a study of cytomegalovirus exposure and HLA in healthy donors. Study-level points and caveats: It was reportedly the case that the classifier diagnosed cytomegalovirus status with high specificity and sensitivity.

On this clone itself: Its antigen is still unknown.

Primers for the PCR totalled 60 Vbeta and 13 Jbeta. Profiled with immunoSEQ multiplex PCR; TCRdb holds only in-frame clones, not every one. The table has 70,000 to 95,000 clones, around 79% seen once. The junction had 11 bases not matched to a gene; V was cut back by 3 bases and J by 7 bases. This CDR3 has 16 residues. Germline CDR1 reads SNHLY; CDR2 reads FYNNEI. The records do not include a CMV serostatus for this donor. The sequenced sample was PBMCs. The source of this sequence is a human donor in good health. This chain connects TRBV2 to TRBJ1-1; 10 bases match TRBD1. The CDR3 sequence: CASSEGTGDGVSEAFF. The CDR3 DNA is TGTGCCAGCAGTGAGGGGACAGGGGATGGGGTTAGTGAAGCTTTCTTT.